The 10 T cell receptor beta chains reported below all come from one sample, sequenced in a study of T-cell reconstitution after alpha-beta-depleted transplantation in children. As it was prepared, the TCRbeta library received unique molecular identifiers. TCRdb analysed the PCR reads with MiXCR anew, one entry per CDR3 protein. The table includes around 200,000 distinct CDR3 sequences, approximately 11% detected once. This material consisted of PBMCs, taken before TCRalphabeta/CD19-depleted stem cell transplant. The source of these receptors is a child younger than two with acute myeloid leukemia, due to receive a stem cell transplant.

This clonotype was recorded many times. This rearrangement joins TRBV5-1 to TRBJ2-1; D may match TRBD1 or TRBD2 (5 bases each). This CDR3 has 13 residues. The V and J ends lost 3 bases and 7 bases respectively, with 11 bases between them. The germline gives CDR1 SGHRS, CDR2 YFSETQ. The CDR3 region is CASSYWGGNEQFF. The CDR3 nucleotides read TGCGCCAGCAGCTACTGGGGCGGGAATGAGCAGTTCTTC.

The table lists this clonotype with many counts. V is TRBV14 and J is TRBJ2-3; D not resolved. The CDR3 length is 13 residues. V was trimmed by 4 bases and J by 0 bases, leaving 5 bases between them. Looked up from germline, CDR1 is SGHDN and CDR2 is FVKESK. This CDR3 is CASSLQSTDTQYF. The CDR3 DNA reads as TGTGCCAGCAGCCTACAGAGCACAGATACGCAGTATTTT.

This clonotype was recorded only once. The rearrangement links TRBV7-2 to TRBJ1-2, with 7 bases identical to TRBD1. The CDR3 sequence is 15 residues long. Germline V gives CDR1 SGHTA, CDR2 FQGNSA. The J segment lost 6 bases and the V segment lost 5 bases, leaving 12 bases of the junction unmatched. CDR3 region: CASSPQGGRGHGYTF. The CDR3 nucleotides read TGTGCCAGCAGCCCCCAGGGGGGCAGGGGACATGGCTACACCTTC.

The sample holds many counts of this clonotype. The chain combines TRBV29-1 with TRBJ1-2; 8 bases match TRBD1. The V gene end was trimmed by 6 bases and the J gene end by 1 base; junction bases not matched to a gene: 1. Germline V CDR1 and CDR2: SQVTM, ANQGSEA. The CDR3 has 12 amino acids. The CDR3 coding sequence is TGCAGCGTCGACAGGGGTAACTATGGCTACACCTTC. Amino acid sequence: CSVDRGNYGYTF.

This clonotype was found many times. This chain uses TRBV20-1 with TRBJ2-3; D gene unclear. Germline V gives CDR1 DFQATT, CDR2 SNEGSKA (reference sequence). V dropped 3 bases and J dropped 2 bases, with 9 bases sitting between them. The CDR3 totals 13 residues. The CDR3 sequence is CSARSSDTDTQYF. As DNA, the CDR3 is TGCAGTGCTAGGTCCTCGGACACAGATACGCAGTATTTT.

The rearrangement uses TRBV19 and TRBJ1-1; D is unresolved. The CDR3 extends over 12 amino acids. Trimming removed 4 bases at V and 1 base at J, with 4 bases between. The germline gives CDR1 LNHDA, CDR2 SQIVND (reference sequence). The CDR3 coding sequence is TGTGCCAGTAGTAGAGAGAACACTGAAGCTTTCTTT. Encoded protein: CASSRENTEAFF.

The chain combines TRBV7-9 with TRBJ2-5, with D perhaps matching TRBD2 (7 bases). The CDR3 length is 16 residues. Trimming shortened V by 0 bases and J by 5 bases, and 16 bases separated the two germline ends. CDR1 and CDR2 from the germline V gene are SEHNR and FQNEAQ (reference sequence). The CDR3 loop is CASSLARGGWKETQYF. CDR3 DNA sequence: TGTGCCAGCAGCTTAGCGCGCGGGGGCTGGAAGGAGACCCAGTACTTC.

This clonotype showed up many times. V is TRBV7-8 and J is TRBJ1-1; D is uncertain. Per the germline V gene, CDR1 is SGHVS and CDR2 is FQNEAQ. V was pared by 4 bases and J by 1 base, with 7 bases between. This CDR3 is built from 13 residues. CDR3 region: CASSYAENTEAFF. The CDR3 coding sequence is TGTGCCAGCAGCTACGCAGAGAACACTGAAGCTTTCTTT. Full variable domain (missing parts from reference TRBV7-8 and TRBJ1-1): GAGVSQSPRYKVAKRGQDVALRCDPISGHVSLFWYQQALGQGPEFLTYFQNEAQLDKSGLPSDRFFAERPEGSVSTLKIQRTQQEDSAVYLCASSYAENTEAFFGQGTRLTVV.

The sample holds many counts of this clonotype. The chain couples TRBV7-9 to TRBJ1-5; a weak D match, TRBD1 (5 bases). V was trimmed by 8 bases and J by 7 bases, leaving 18 bases between them. Germline CDR1 reads SEHNR; CDR2 reads FQNEAQ (reference sequence). CDR3 size: 14 residues. CDR3 amino acids: CASSGESWGQPQHF. CDR3 DNA: TGTGCCAGCTCCGGTGAAAGCTGGGGCCAGCCCCAGCATTTT.

In its sample, this clonotype was seen many times. CDR3 sequence reads: CSALRESEYNEQFF. The CDR3 nucleotides read TGCAGTGCTCTCCGGGAAAGCGAATACAATGAGCAGTTCTTC. The chain joins TRBV20-1 to TRBJ2-1; D might be TRBD2 (5 bases). CDR3 length: 14 amino acids. V lost 5 bases, J lost 4 bases, and 15 bases lay in between. Germline CDR1 is DFQATT and CDR2 is SNEGSKA (reference sequence).